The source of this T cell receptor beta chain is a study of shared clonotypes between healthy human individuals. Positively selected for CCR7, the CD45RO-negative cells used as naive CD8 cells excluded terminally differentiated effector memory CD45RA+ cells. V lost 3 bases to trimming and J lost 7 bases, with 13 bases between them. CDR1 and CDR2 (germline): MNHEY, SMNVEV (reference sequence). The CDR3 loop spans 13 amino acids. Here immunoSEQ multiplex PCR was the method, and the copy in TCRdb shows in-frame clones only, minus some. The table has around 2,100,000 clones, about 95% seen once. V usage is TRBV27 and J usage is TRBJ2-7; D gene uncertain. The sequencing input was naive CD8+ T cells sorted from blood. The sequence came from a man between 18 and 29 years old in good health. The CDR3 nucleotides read TGTGCCAGCAGTTTGGGTGATACGAGGGAGCAGTACTTC. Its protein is CASSLGDTREQYF.